Below are 12 T cell receptor beta chains sequenced from a single sample in a study of monozygotic twins with inflammatory bowel disease (dated by TCRdb to the late 2010s). Libraries were built with 5' RACE. Instrument on record: Illumina HiSeq 2500. TCRdb reprocessed the reads, reporting each CDR3 protein sequence once and no DNA. This sample's table carries about 300,000 distinct CDR3 sequences. The ten top clones hold over 5.5% of the sample. The sequenced sample was blood. All receptors come from a human donor with ulcerative colitis or Crohn's disease, or a healthy co-twin of an affected twin (not recorded which).

J is TRBJ2-1 and V is TRBV6-6; as DNA is missing, the TRBD1 call by TCRdb cannot be tested. Germline V gene data show CDR1 as MNHNY and CDR2 as SVGAGI (reference sequence). The CDR3 runs 11 residues. CDR3 amino acids: CASRTGNEQFF.

This rearrangement joins TRBV5-1 to TRBJ2-3. The CDR3 consists of 14 residues. Looked up from germline, CDR1 is SGHRS and CDR2 is YFSETQ. This chain's CDR3 is CASNLGATTDTQYF.

The chain employs TRBV6-2 or TRBV6-3 and TRBJ2-2; lacking DNA, the TRBD2 call made by TCRdb goes unchecked. The CDR3 consists of 18 residues. CDR1 is MNHEY and CDR2 is SVGEGT in the germline V gene. The CDR3: CASSSIRVAGPNTGELFF.

Here the CDR3 reads CTSSLPRGSYEQYF. The rearrangement links TRBV13 to TRBJ2-7. CDR3 length: 14 amino acids. Germline values: CDR1 PRHDT, CDR2 FYEKMQ (reference sequence).

This chain joins TRBV10-3 and TRBJ1-3; TCRdb's D gene call, TRBD1, goes unchecked for lack of DNA. CDR1 is ENHRY and CDR2 is SYGVKD in the germline V gene. CDR3 length equals 16 residues. The CDR3 here is CAISEAGTGTGNTIYF.

The J gene is TRBJ2-1, the V gene TRBV18; TCRdb's D call of TRBD1 is untestable without DNA. The CDR3 extends over 17 amino acids. Germline-derived CDR1 and CDR2 are KGHSH and LQKENI. The CDR3 region is CASSPPTGTGGINEQFF.

The V and J genes are TRBV11-2 and TRBJ1-3; no DNA is available, so the TRBD1 call from TCRdb remains unchecked. This CDR3 has 17 amino acids. The germline gives CDR1 SGHAT, CDR2 FQNNGV. This chain's CDR3 is CASSPRGGDRAGNTIYF.

The chain carries TRBV12-3 or TRBV12-4 and TRBJ2-1; TCRdb's D gene call, TRBD2, goes unchecked for lack of DNA. This CDR3 has 15 amino acids. The CDR3 loop reads CASSPRTSQSNEQFF.

The chain links TRBV20-1 to TRBJ2-7. Germline V gives CDR1 DFQATT, CDR2 SNEGSKA (reference sequence). The CDR3 covers 15 residues. CDR3 amino acids: CSAPERVSSSYEQYF.

The rearrangement uses TRBV7-2 and TRBJ1-3; TCRdb indicates TRBD1, and absent DNA this call remains unverified. The length of the CDR3 is 13 residues. Germline lookup yields CDR1 SGHTA and CDR2 FQGNSA. The chain's CDR3 is CASTTVSGNTIYF.

The chain uses TRBV27 and TRBJ1-1. Per the germline V gene, CDR1 is MNHEY and CDR2 is SMNVEV (reference sequence). This CDR3 has 14 residues. The CDR3 sequence: CASNAGNGPSEVLF.

This chain uses TRBV2 with TRBJ2-3; the TRBD2 assignment by TCRdb is unverifiable without DNA. This CDR3 has 16 amino acids. Germline V CDR1 and CDR2: SNHLY, FYNNEI. The CDR3 loop reads CATGLAGTKATDTQYF.